The text below deals with one T cell receptor (beta chain). Its antigen remains unknown. The length of the CDR3 is 12 residues. The germline V and J ends were trimmed by 2 bases and 3 bases, with 5 bases remaining between them. CDR1 and CDR2 from the germline V gene are MNHNS and SASEGT. The data belong to a study of Ad26.COV2.S vaccination and SARS-CoV-2 variants. Documented treatment: some 20 received Ad26.COV2.S at low or high dose, single or two shots; five or six received placebo; per-sample allocation not given. At day 63 after the first vaccine or placebo injection, samples were drawn. Sequencing was performed with immunoSEQ multiplex PCR; in TCRdb, only in-frame clones are kept and a portion is missing. Of about 350,000 clones listed, less than 90% were seen once; the top ten hold approximately 5.9%. The study, taken as a whole, reports: Assessments of TCR breadth and depth may have underestimated the total T cell responses.

The sample in question was peripheral blood, obtained in a trial of Ad26.COV2.S vaccine versus placebo. This receptor was obtained from a person between 18 and 65 years old who received the Ad26.COV2.S COVID-19 vaccine or a placebo. J is TRBJ2-7 and V is TRBV6-1; perhaps TRBD1 as D (5 bases). The CDR3 bases are TGTGCCAGCAGTGAAAGGGGCTACGAGCAGTACTTC. Its protein is CASSERGYEQYF.